These T cell receptor beta chains were read from a single sample in a study of a mutant IDH1 vaccine in newly diagnosed glioma. The method was immunoSEQ multiplex PCR; TCRdb's version includes in-frame clones alone and lacks a portion of them. The sample yields around 33,000 clones, about nine tenths seen once. The sample here was PBMCs, taken from a glioma patient treated with radiotherapy, temozolomide or both. The receptors were sampled from a woman aged 40-49 years with glioma. Both conserved end residues are part of each CDR3. A D gene is named only where the DNA matches it firmly. Where a row states a size, it is once, few, many or the class of an expanded clone; other rows omit it.

v_gene	d_gene	abundance	j_gene	CDR3aa	CDR3nt
TRBV6-6	TRBD2	NA	TRBJ2-5	CASSDLGGETQYF	TGTGCCAGCAGTGACTTGGGGGGGGAGACCCAGTACTTC
TRBV20-1	NA	NA	TRBJ1-1	CSGGWLGQAFF	TGCAGTGGCGGATGGTTGGGACAAGCTTTCTTT
TRBV5-1	NA	NA	TRBJ2-7	CASSLVSASYEQYF	TGCGCCAGCAGCTTGGTTAGCGCCTCCTACGAGCAGTACTTC
TRBV5-4	TRBD2	once	TRBJ2-5	CASSSSLAGRQETQYF	TGTGCCAGCAGCTCTTCACTAGCGGGGAGGCAAGAGACCCAGTACTTC
TRBV27	TRBD2	NA	TRBJ2-1	CASSSTGTSAYNEQFF	TGTGCCAGCAGTTCGACCGGGACTAGCGCCTACAATGAGCAGTTCTTC
TRBV18	NA	NA	TRBJ1-2	CASSQGGDGYTF	TGTGCCAGCTCGCAAGGAGGTGATGGCTACACCTTC
TRBV5-4	TRBD1	NA	TRBJ2-1	CASSWGTGGFDEQFF	TGTGCCAGCAGCTGGGGGACAGGGGGCTTCGATGAGCAGTTCTTC
TRBV4-3	NA	few	TRBJ1-5	CASSHGLDGNQPQHF	TGCGCCAGCAGCCATGGGCTTGACGGCAATCAGCCCCAGCATTTT
TRBV4-3	TRBD1	NA	TRBJ1-4	CASSHHWDRGTNEKLFF	TGCGCCAGCAGCCACCATTGGGACAGGGGAACTAATGAAAAACTGTTTTTT
TRBV29-1	NA	once	TRBJ2-1	CSARVSYNEQFF	TGCAGCGCCCGGGTGTCCTACAATGAGCAGTTCTTC
TRBV4-3	NA	NA	TRBJ1-5	CASSQAVGSPQHF	TGCGCCAGCAGCCAGGCCGTTGGGTCGCCCCAGCATTTT
TRBV6-5	NA	NA	TRBJ1-4	CASRRDTPNEKLFF	TGTGCCAGTCGGCGAGACACGCCGAATGAAAAACTGTTTTTT
TRBV5-1	TRBD2	NA	TRBJ2-3	CASVLSPSGGTDTQYF	TGCGCCAGCGTACTTTCCCCTAGCGGGGGAACAGATACGCAGTATTTT
TRBV7-8	NA	medium-sized	TRBJ2-1	CASSQSSYNEQFF	TGTGCCAGCAGCCAATCAAGTTACAATGAGCAGTTCTTC
TRBV5-1	TRBD1	NA	TRBJ1-2	CASSFLWDRHNYGYTF	TGCGCCAGCAGCTTCTTGTGGGACAGACATAACTATGGCTACACCTTC
TRBV29-1	TRBD1	once	TRBJ1-1	CSVGSGGPEAFF	TGCAGCGTTGGGTCAGGGGGCCCTGAAGCTTTCTTT
TRBV10-1	TRBD2	NA	TRBJ2-3	CASRGTGGSPQYF	TGCGCCAGCAGGGGAACCGGGGGGAGCCCGCAGTATTTT
TRBV29-1	TRBD1	NA	TRBJ1-1	CSVLPGQLNTEAFF	TGCAGCGTGCTCCCGGGACAGTTGAACACTGAAGCTTTCTTT
TRBV11-2	NA	NA	TRBJ1-3	CASRPNPTGSGNTIYF	TGTGCCAGCAGACCTAACCCGACAGGCTCTGGAAACACCATATATTTT
TRBV6-5	NA	NA	TRBJ1-3	CASSYGGRDGNTIYF	TGTGCCAGCAGTTACGGGGGTAGAGATGGAAACACCATATATTTT
TRBV5-4	NA	NA	TRBJ2-1	CASSGIGGSYNEQFF	TGTGCCAGCAGCGGAATTGGAGGGAGCTACAATGAGCAGTTCTTC
TRBV2	NA	NA	TRBJ2-7	CASSRSDRASYEQYF	TGTGCCAGCAGTCGTTCCGACAGAGCCTCCTACGAGCAGTACTTC
TRBV6-5	TRBD1	NA	TRBJ1-2	CASRARTGYGYTF	TGTGCCAGCAGAGCCCGGACAGGCTATGGCTACACCTTC
TRBV2	NA	NA	TRBJ1-1	CASSELGGTEAFF	TGTGCCAGCAGTGAATTGGGGGGCACTGAAGCTTTCTTT
TRBV11-1	NA	NA	TRBJ1-1	CASSLQTNTEAFF	TGTGCCAGCAGCTTGCAAACGAACACTGAAGCTTTCTTT
TRBV29-1	NA	NA	TRBJ2-3	CSACRETDTQYF	TGCAGCGCCTGCAGGGAGACAGATACGCAGTATTTT
TRBV27	NA	once	TRBJ2-7	CASSSLRAEQYF	TGTGCCAGCAGTTCCCTGAGGGCCGAGCAGTACTTC
TRBV6-5	NA	NA	TRBJ1-5	CASKREGDSNQPQHF	TGTGCCAGCAAGCGTGAGGGGGACAGCAATCAGCCCCAGCATTTT
TRBV5-4	NA	NA	TRBJ2-7	CASSFGGVPYEQYF	TGTGCCAGCAGCTTTGGTGGAGTTCCCTACGAGCAGTACTTC
TRBV14	NA	once	TRBJ1-2	CASSQTRQYGYTF	TGTGCCAGCAGCCAAACTCGACAGTATGGCTACACCTTC
TRBV29-1	NA	NA	TRBJ2-7	CSARDPDYEQYF	TGCAGCGCCCGGGACCCTGACTACGAGCAGTACTTC
TRBV5-1	TRBD1	NA	TRBJ2-7	CASSLATGQSTYEQYF	TGCGCCAGCAGCTTGGCGACGGGACAGTCAACCTACGAGCAGTACTTC
TRBV28	TRBD1	once	TRBJ1-5	CASSQGGGLSNQPQHF	TGTGCCAGCAGTCAGGGGGGGGGACTAAGCAATCAGCCCCAGCATTTT
TRBV30	NA	NA	TRBJ1-1	CAWSVQVSQAFF	TGTGCCTGGAGTGTACAAGTCTCACAAGCTTTCTTT
TRBV9	NA	NA	TRBJ2-6	CASSVGWAGANVLTF	TGTGCCAGCAGCGTAGGATGGGCTGGGGCCAACGTCCTGACTTTC
TRBV21-1	NA	few	TRBJ1-6	CASSTWTGCKSYNSPLHF	TGTGCCAGCAGCACCTGGACAGGGTGTAAGTCCTATAATTCACCCCTCCACTTT
TRBV7-2	NA	NA	TRBJ2-3	CASSLQGSTDTQYF	TGTGCCAGCAGCTTACAAGGAAGCACAGATACGCAGTATTTT
TRBV29-1	TRBD2	NA	TRBJ2-7	CSVELAGSPYEQYF	TGCAGCGTTGAACTAGCGGGTTCCCCCTACGAGCAGTACTTC
TRBV6-5	NA	NA	TRBJ2-2	CASISGRNTGELFF	TGTGCCAGCATCTCAGGGCGGAACACCGGGGAGCTGTTTTTT
TRBV10-2	NA	NA	TRBJ1-3	CASSPNQNTIYF	TGCGCCAGCAGTCCCAATCAGAACACCATATATTTT